Presented here are 26 T cell receptor beta chains from one specimen sequenced in a study of cytomegalovirus exposure and HLA in healthy donors. The repertoire was sequenced with immunoSEQ multiplex PCR; TCRdb's copy has only in-frame clones and lacks some. Of 150,000 or so clones in the sample, 86% were seen once. What was sequenced was PBMCs. Every receptor here comes from a man aged 18-30 years in good health and CMV-seropositive.

This clone has more than one count but fewer than ten. The chain couples TRBV29-1 to TRBJ1-2; D may be TRBD1 (5 bases). V was trimmed by 6 bases and J by 5 bases, leaving 13 bases between them. The CDR3 length is 12 residues. Germline lookup yields CDR1 SQVTM and CDR2 ANQGSEA. The CDR3: CSVEGRQYGYTF. In nucleotides, the CDR3 is TGCAGCGTGGAGGGACGGCAATATGGCTACACCTTC.

The J gene is TRBJ1-2, the V gene TRBV15; TRBD1 matches at 8 bases. With V trimmed by 0 bases and J by 7 bases, 4 bases remained unmatched. The CDR3 is 14 amino acids. Germline CDR1 LNHNV, CDR2 YYDKDF (reference sequence). For the CDR3, the DNA is TGTGCCACCAGCAGAGAATCAGGGGGCGTTGGCTACACCTTC. Translating gives CATSRESGGVGYTF. The full variable domain, completed using reference TRBV15 and TRBJ1-2, is DAMVIQNPRYQVTQFGKPVTLSCSQTLNHNVMYWYQQKSSQAPKLLFHYYDKDFNNEADTPDNFQSRRPNTSFCFLDIRSPGLGDTAMYLCATSRESGGVGYTFGSGTRLTVV.

A few counts support this clone. Other nucleotide sequences in the sample specify the same CDR3. J is TRBJ2-3 and V is TRBV7-2, with 8 bases identical to TRBD2. V lost 1 base and J lost 3; bases outside the gene matches: 3. The CDR3 is 15 amino acids. Per the germline V gene, CDR1 is SGHTA and CDR2 is FQGNSA. CDR3 sequence: CASSLDSGGTDTQYF. CDR3 DNA: TGTGCCAGCAGCTTAGACTCGGGGGGGACAGATACGCAGTATTTT.

The chain employs TRBV14 and TRBJ1-2; weak D call: TRBD1 (5 bases). The germline V and J ends were trimmed by 0 bases and 2 bases, with 7 bases remaining between them. The CDR3 consists of 14 residues. Germline CDR1 SGHDN, CDR2 FVKESK. DNA of the CDR3: TGTGCCAGCAGCCAAGATCAGGGCAACTATGGCTACACCTTC. It codes for CASSQDQGNYGYTF.

J is TRBJ1-5 and V is TRBV13, with no clear D. This CDR3 has 15 residues. Germline CDR1 and CDR2: PRHDT and FYEKMQ (reference sequence). V was clipped by 0 bases and J by 4 bases, with 10 bases between them. CDR3 coding DNA: TGTGCCAGCAGCTTAGGTAGACCGACTAATCAGCCCCAGCATTTT. It translates to CASSLGRPTNQPQHF.

The chain links TRBV5-1 to TRBJ2-7, with 10 bases that match TRBD2. Germline lookup yields CDR1 SGHRS and CDR2 YFSETQ. This CDR3 contains 14 residues. V lost 4 bases, J lost 7 bases, and 8 bases stayed unmatched. CDR3 coding DNA: TGCGCCAGCAGCCCCGGGACTAGCGTCGGAGAGCAGTACTTC. Amino acids: CASSPGTSVGEQYF.

The rearrangement links TRBV7-2 to TRBJ2-3; weak D call: TRBD2 (6 bases). The V end was cut by 1 base, the J end by 0 bases, with 8 bases between. CDR3 length: 15 amino acids. Germline assignment: CDR1 SGHTA and CDR2 FQGNSA. The CDR3 loop reads CASSLGGTSTDTQYF. CDR3 nucleotides: TGTGCCAGCAGCTTAGGGGGGACTAGCACAGATACGCAGTATTTT.

The chain uses TRBV7-9 and TRBJ2-3, with 7 bases lining up with TRBD1. Unmatched junction bases numbered 7, after V lost 5 bases and J lost 8 bases. The CDR3 contains 13 residues. CDR1 and CDR2 from the germline V gene are SEHNR and FQNEAQ (reference sequence). The CDR3 region has the DNA TGTGCCAGCAGCCCTGACAGGGAGACTACGCAGTATTTT. It specifies CASSPDRETTQYF.

This clone was detected once. The rearrangement joins TRBV27 to TRBJ2-3; 7 bases are a match to TRBD1. Germline CDR1 is MNHEY and CDR2 is SMNVEV (reference sequence). V lost 6 bases to trimming and J lost 4 bases; unmatched junction nucleotides: 10. The CDR3 consists of 15 residues. CDR3 in DNA: TGTGCCAGCAGCGTGGACAGGCATAGGGCAGATACGCAGTATTTT. Protein sequence: CASSVDRHRADTQYF.

The V and J genes are TRBV5-1 and TRBJ2-5; a possible D gene is TRBD2 (5 bases). Germline V gene lookup returns CDR1 SGHRS and CDR2 YFSETQ. The CDR3 sequence is 16 residues long. The V and J ends lost 0 bases and 0 bases respectively, with 12 bases between them. CDR3 sequence: CASSLAVGVDQETQYF. The CDR3 DNA is TGCGCCAGCAGCTTGGCCGTGGGAGTAGACCAAGAGACCCAGTACTTC.

The table lists this clone with a few counts. J is TRBJ1-5 and V is TRBV7-2, with 7 bases fitting TRBD1. The J segment lost 4 bases and the V segment lost 4 bases, leaving 4 bases of the junction unmatched. Germline-derived CDR1 and CDR2 are SGHTA and FQGNSA. This CDR3 has 14 amino acids. CDR3 region: CASSSPDRNQPQHF. The CDR3 bases are TGTGCCAGCAGCTCACCGGACAGGAATCAGCCCCAGCATTTT. Supplemented by reference TRBV7-2 and TRBJ1-5, the full variable domain reads GAGVSQSPSNKVTEKGKDVELRCDPISGHTALYWYRQSLGQGLEFLIYFQGNSAPDKSGLPSDRFSAERTGGSVSTLTIQRTQQEDSAVYLCASSSPDRNQPQHFGDGTRLSIL.

The chain links TRBV7-8 to TRBJ2-1, with TRBD2 as a possible D gene (5 bases). The germline V gene encodes CDR1 SGHVS and CDR2 FQNEAQ. Trimming stripped 5 bases from V and 8 bases from J, with 10 bases between. The CDR3 sequence is 12 residues long. CDR3 DNA sequence: TGTGCCAGCAGCAGAAGGCGGGATGAGCAGTTCTTC. Translated: CASSRRRDEQFF. The full variable domain, in which reference TRBV7-8 and TRBJ2-1 provide the parts outside the CDR3, is GAGVSQSPRYKVAKRGQDVALRCDPISGHVSLFWYQQALGQGPEFLTYFQNEAQLDKSGLPSDRFFAERPEGSVSTLKIQRTQQEDSAVYLCASSRRRDEQFFGPGTRLTVL.

The V call is TRBV11-2, the J call TRBJ2-7; a weak D match, TRBD2 (6 bases). The CDR3 consists of 16 residues. Germline V gene sequence: CDR1 SGHAT, CDR2 FQNNGV. V was clipped by 1 base and J by 9 bases, with 22 bases between them. The CDR3 sequence is CASSLVPGTYMSGQYF. In DNA form, the CDR3 reads TGTGCCAGCAGCTTAGTCCCGGGGACTTATATGAGCGGGCAGTACTTC. Full variable domain (rest looked up from reference TRBV11-2 and TRBJ2-7): EAGVAQSPRYKIIEKRQSVAFWCNPISGHATLYWYQQILGQGPKLLIQFQNNGVVDDSQLPKDRFSAERLKGVDSTLKIQPAKLEDSAVYLCASSLVPGTYMSGQYFGPGTRLTVT.

The chain has TRBV30 and TRBJ2-5; 11 bases line up with TRBD2. The CDR3 length is 14 residues. Germline lookup yields CDR1 GTSNPN and CDR2 SVGIG (reference sequence). V dropped 0 bases and J dropped 4; count of bases not matched to a gene: 1. Here the CDR3 reads CAWSVLAGVETQYF. CDR3 in DNA: TGTGCCTGGAGTGTACTAGCGGGAGTAGAGACCCAGTACTTC.

V usage is TRBV7-9 and J usage is TRBJ2-3; 11 bases fit TRBD2. The CDR3 length is 14 residues. Germline V gene data show CDR1 as SEHNR and CDR2 as FQNEAQ (reference sequence). V lost 7 bases, J lost 5 bases, and 5 bases stayed unmatched. The CDR3 region is CASTLAGGGDTQYF. The CDR3 DNA follows: TGTGCCAGCACCCTAGCGGGAGGTGGAGATACGCAGTATTTT.

This chain's CDR3 is CASSLDRDLYWGYTF. In DNA, the CDR3 is TGTGCCAGCAGTCTGGACAGGGACCTCTATTGGGGCTACACCTTC. V is TRBV6-5 and J is TRBJ1-2; 8 bases line up with TRBD1. The ends lost 5 bases at V and 8 bases at J; junction bases unmatched: 13. Germline CDR1 reads MNHEY; CDR2 reads SVGAGI. The CDR3 is 15 residues long.

This chain uses TRBV5-1 with TRBJ1-3, with D possibly TRBD1 on 6 matching bases. V lost 3 bases to trimming and J lost 0 bases, with 10 bases between them. Germline CDR1 and CDR2: SGHRS and YFSETQ. CDR3 size: 15 residues. CDR3 region: CASSSGTSSGNTIYF. The CDR3 nucleotides are TGCGCCAGCAGCTCCGGGACAAGCTCTGGAAACACCATATATTTT.

This chain connects TRBV19 to TRBJ2-7; 7 bases are shared with TRBD1. Germline V gene lookup returns CDR1 LNHDA and CDR2 SQIVND (reference sequence). The CDR3 consists of 15 residues. V shed 6 bases and J 0 bases; nucleotides not matched to a gene: 8. The CDR3 loop reads CASSPTGDPSYEQYF. DNA of the CDR3: TGTGCCAGTAGCCCTACAGGGGACCCCTCCTACGAGCAGTACTTC. Combining the CDR3 with reference TRBV19 and TRBJ2-7 gives the whole variable domain DGGITQSPKYLFRKEGQNVTLSCEQNLNHDAMYWYRQDPGQGLRLIYYSQIVNDFQKGDIAEGYSVSREKKESFPLTVTSAQKNPTAFYLCASSPTGDPSYEQYFGPGTRLTVT.

V and J are TRBV25-1 and TRBJ1-1, with D uncertain. Trimming cost V 1 base and J 1 base, with 13 bases left between them. Germline V gene sequence: CDR1 MGHDK, CDR2 SYGVNS. The length of the CDR3 is 16 residues. CDR3 sequence (DNA): TGTGCCAGCAGTGAATGGACGGGAGCTAAGAACACTGAAGCTTTCTTT. It encodes CASSEWTGAKNTEAFF.

Turning to this clone: In the same sample, other DNA sequences code for this CDR3. Here the CDR3 DNA reads TGTGCCAGCAGCTTGGGACTAGCGGTTTACGAGCAGTACTTC. It yields the protein CASSLGLAVYEQYF. The rearrangement links TRBV5-6 to TRBJ2-7; 9 bases fit TRBD2. This CDR3 has 14 amino acids. The V gene end was trimmed by 0 bases and the J gene end by 4 bases; junction bases not matched to a gene: 2. Germline V gives CDR1 SGHDT, CDR2 YYEEEE.

The V gene is TRBV5-4, the J gene TRBJ1-2; TRBD1 matches 7 bases. The V gene end was trimmed by 4 bases and the J gene end by 6 bases; junction bases not matched to a gene: 9. This CDR3 contains 14 residues. In germline, CDR1 is SGHNT, CDR2 YYREEE (reference sequence). Here the CDR3 reads CASSPFDRDHGYTF. In DNA, the CDR3 is TGTGCCAGCAGCCCCTTCGACAGGGATCATGGCTACACCTTC.

The chain is built from TRBV4-2 and TRBJ1-6; the D is unclear. V lost 0 bases, J lost 6 bases, and 9 bases lay in between. Germline V gene data show CDR1 as LGHNA and CDR2 as YNFKEQ. The CDR3 runs 15 residues. The CDR3: CASSQDTGFNSPLHF. The CDR3 nucleotides are TGTGCCAGCAGCCAAGATACGGGGTTTAATTCACCCCTCCACTTT.

The rearrangement uses TRBV29-1 and TRBJ1-4; 11 positions match TRBD1. The trim removed 7 bases at V and 6 bases at J, leaving 1 base unmatched. The length of the CDR3 is 12 residues. The germline V gene encodes CDR1 SQVTM and CDR2 ANQGSEA. In DNA form, the CDR3 reads TGCAGCGGGGGACAGGGGGATGAAAAACTGTTTTTT. It is translated as CSGGQGDEKLFF.

The gene calls are TRBV11-2 and TRBJ2-7, with 10 nucleotides matching TRBD2. With V trimmed by 5 bases and J by 0 bases, 13 bases remained unmatched. From germline, CDR1 is SGHAT and CDR2 FQNNGV. The CDR3 sequence is 18 residues long. The CDR3 DNA follows: TGTGCCAGCAGCCCCCTCGGGCTAGCGGGGGCCAGCTCCTACGAGCAGTACTTC. Amino acids: CASSPLGLAGASSYEQYF.

This chain connects TRBV25-1 to TRBJ2-1, with TRBD1 matching 9 bases. The CDR3 totals 14 residues. Germline V gene sequence: CDR1 MGHDK, CDR2 SYGVNS. J was trimmed by 6 bases and V by 6 bases; bases with no gene match: 6. The CDR3 bases are TGTGCCAGCAGACCGGGACAGGGCCGCAATGAGCAGTTCTTC. It translates to CASRPGQGRNEQFF.

This chain uses TRBV7-2 with TRBJ1-5; perhaps TRBD1 as D (5 bases). The germline V gene encodes CDR1 SGHTA and CDR2 FQGNSA. This CDR3 has 14 amino acids. Trimming removed 3 bases from V and 1 base from J, with 7 bases in between. DNA for the CDR3: TGTGCCAGCAGCTTCCGGGGGAGCAATCAGCCCCAGCATTTT. Residues: CASSFRGSNQPQHF.